These T cell receptor beta chains were read from a single sample in a study of T cell changes during pregnancy in multiple sclerosis. Method: immunoSEQ multiplex PCR; TCRdb's copy keeps in-frame clones and lacks some. Among over 45,000 clones listed, 90% were seen once. The material was peripheral blood, obtained in the first trimester of pregnancy. These receptors originate from a female donor in good health, enrolled as a control in a pregnancy study. Both conserved end residues are part of each CDR3. Fields, in order: D gene, V gene, clone size, J gene, CDR3 protein, CDR3 DNA. D genes are given only for firm matches. Clone size appears in some rows only: once, few, many, or a class for an expanded clone.

.	TRBV7-5	.	TRBJ2-3	CARSLFLTSGFIVTQYF	TGTGCCAGAAGCTTATTTCTGACTAGCGGTTTCATCGTTACGCAGTATTTT
TRBD2	TRBV12-5	.	TRBJ2-3	CASGTGGPIDTQYF	TGTGCTAGTGGGACGGGGGGGCCGATAGATACGCAGTATTTT
TRBD2	TRBV7-2	.	TRBJ2-3	CASSVEGGRATDTQYF	TGTGCCAGCAGCGTCGAAGGCGGGAGGGCCACAGATACGCAGTATTTT
TRBD2	TRBV4-3	.	TRBJ2-1	CASSQREGLAGVNEQFF	TGCGCCAGCAGCCAACGGGAGGGACTAGCGGGAGTTAATGAGCAGTTCTTC
TRBD1	TRBV2	.	TRBJ1-6	CASYYRGRGNSPLHF	TGTGCCAGCTACTACAGGGGGCGGGGTAATTCACCCCTCCACTTT
.	TRBV27	.	TRBJ1-2	CASSFDGQRQYTF	TGTGCCAGCAGTTTCGATGGACAGCGCCAGTACACCTTC
.	TRBV14	.	TRBJ1-3	CASSQEAGATYF	TGTGCCAGCAGCCAAGAAGCGGGCGCGACATATTTT
TRBD2	TRBV7-9	once	TRBJ2-7	CASSWGGSGTLEQYF	TGTGCCAGCAGCTGGGGTGGTAGCGGGACCCTCGAGCAGTACTTC
.	TRBV6-5	.	TRBJ2-1	CASSLGGEQFF	TGTGCCAGCAGTTTAGGGGGTGAGCAGTTCTTC
TRBD1	TRBV5-1	.	TRBJ2-5	CASSAWTGDQETQYF	TGCGCCAGCAGCGCGTGGACAGGGGATCAAGAGACCCAGTACTTC
.	TRBV4-1	.	TRBJ2-7	CASSQVDMGLLDYEQYF	TGCGCCAGCAGCCAAGTGGATATGGGGCTGTTGGACTACGAGCAGTACTTC
.	TRBV30	.	TRBJ2-1	CAWRLGGAAGHEQFF	TGTGCCTGGCGGCTAGGTGGGGCGGCAGGCCATGAGCAGTTCTTC
.	TRBV9	.	TRBJ2-3	CASSPQGSTDTQYF	TGTGCCAGCAGCCCACAGGGAAGCACAGATACGCAGTATTTT
TRBD1	TRBV28	.	TRBJ2-1	CASRRTGNGINEQFF	TGTGCCAGCAGACGGACAGGGAACGGTATCAATGAGCAGTTCTTC
.	TRBV7-6	.	TRBJ2-5	CASSLGPRDIWYQETQYF	TGTGCCAGCAGCTTAGGGCCCCGGGACATTTGGTACCAAGAGACCCAGTACTTC
.	TRBV9	.	TRBJ1-4	CASSVGGSNNEKLFF	TGTGCCAGCAGCGTTGGTGGGAGTAATAATGAAAAACTGTTTTTT
TRBD2	TRBV18	.	TRBJ2-3	CASSPPAGGATDTQYF	TGTGCCAGCTCACCCCCAGCGGGAGGGGCCACAGATACGCAGTATTTT
TRBD1	TRBV15	once	TRBJ2-7	CATRQDRVQYF	TGTGCCACACGACAGGACAGGGTGCAGTACTTC
TRBD1	TRBV30	.	TRBJ2-4	CAWSGQGIDIQYF	TGTGCCTGGAGCGGACAGGGGATAGACATTCAGTACTTC
.	TRBV19	.	TRBJ1-2	CASISRPRGGYTF	TGTGCCAGTATCTCCCGGCCCAGGGGTGGCTACACCTTC
TRBD1	TRBV9	.	TRBJ2-1	CASSERGTGGNEQFF	TGTGCCAGCAGCGAGAGGGGGACAGGGGGGAATGAGCAGTTCTTC
.	TRBV10-3	.	TRBJ2-7	CATLQGGTYEQYF	TGTGCCACGCTGCAGGGGGGTACCTACGAGCAGTACTTC
.	TRBV28	.	TRBJ1-1	CASYRGASGVMNTEAFF	TGTGCCAGCTACCGAGGCGCGTCAGGGGTGATGAACACTGAAGCTTTCTTT
.	TRBV9	once	TRBJ1-4	CASSTGSSGEKLFF	TGTGCCAGCAGCACCGGCTCGAGCGGTGAAAAACTGTTTTTT
.	TRBV7-2	.	TRBJ2-7	CASSPRGGGNYEQYF	TGTGCCAGCAGCCCCCGGGGAGGCGGAAACTACGAGCAGTACTTC
.	TRBV19	.	TRBJ1-1	CASSPTSNTEAFF	TGTGCCAGTAGTCCGACATCAAACACTGAAGCTTTCTTT
.	TRBV5-5	.	TRBJ1-3	CASSLEGVGGNTIYF	TGTGCCAGCAGCTTGGAAGGGGTTGGTGGAAACACCATATATTTT
TRBD2	TRBV4-2	.	TRBJ2-3	CASSQRTSGSTDTQYF	TGTGCCAGCAGCCAAAGGACTAGCGGGAGCACAGATACGCAGTATTTT
TRBD2	TRBV18	.	TRBJ2-3	CASSPPASGNTQYF	TGTGCCAGCTCACCACCGGCTAGCGGGAATACGCAGTATTTT
.	TRBV10-3	few	TRBJ1-1	CAIRGQDTEAFF	TGTGCCATCAGGGGACAAGACACTGAAGCTTTCTTT
TRBD1	TRBV30	.	TRBJ2-2	CAWSARGPGTGELFF	TGTGCCTGGAGTGCCAGGGGGCCAGGGACCGGGGAGCTGTTTTTT
.	TRBV27	.	TRBJ1-6	CASSISPTFLSSYNSPLHF	TGTGCCAGCAGTATCTCCCCTACGTTTCTAAGCTCCTATAATTCACCCCTCCACTTT
TRBD2	TRBV5-1	.	TRBJ2-2	CASSSFERGIPGELFF	TGCGCCAGCAGCTCCTTCGAGCGGGGTATACCCGGGGAGCTGTTTTTT
.	TRBV19	.	TRBJ2-6	CASRSPGTGANVLTF	TGTGCCAGTAGGAGTCCGGGGACTGGGGCCAACGTCCTGACTTTC
.	TRBV30	.	TRBJ2-1	CAWSEGNEQFF	TGTGCCTGGAGCGAGGGCAATGAGCAGTTCTTC
.	TRBV19	.	TRBJ1-1	CASSKDSRSEAFF	TGTGCCAGTAGTAAGGACAGTCGCTCTGAAGCTTTCTTT
TRBD2	TRBV7-9	.	TRBJ2-1	CASSPWGGSSYNEQFF	TGTGCCAGCAGCCCCTGGGGGGGGAGCTCCTACAATGAGCAGTTCTTC
.	TRBV28	few	TRBJ1-1	CASSIDTTTEAFF	TGTGCCAGCAGTATAGACACCACCACTGAAGCTTTCTTT
.	TRBV28	once	TRBJ2-7	CASRPGTPTYEQYF	TGTGCCAGCAGGCCCGGGACTCCTACCTACGAGCAGTACTTC
.	TRBV5-4	once	TRBJ2-1	CASSSSGLGNEQFF	TGTGCCAGCAGCTCCTCAGGGTTAGGGAATGAGCAGTTCTTC
.	TRBV7-9	.	TRBJ2-7	CASSPRRLPYEQYF	TGTGCCAGCAGCCCTAGGCGACTTCCCTACGAGCAGTACTTC
TRBD2	TRBV13	.	TRBJ2-1	CASSRPSGRGDGEQFF	TGTGCCAGCAGCCGACCTAGCGGGAGGGGGGATGGTGAGCAGTTCTTC
TRBD1	TRBV30	.	TRBJ2-7	CASGRGFSSYEQYF	TGTGCCTCGGGCAGGGGGTTTTCGTCCTACGAGCAGTACTTC
TRBD1	TRBV5-6	.	TRBJ2-3	CASRNRGTGYLAQYF	TGTGCCAGCAGAAACCGAGGGACAGGGTACCTCGCGCAGTATTTT
TRBD2	TRBV7-7	.	TRBJ2-3	CASSPGLAGGTDTQYF	TGTGCTAGCAGCCCCGGGCTAGCGGGAGGGACAGATACGCAGTATTTT
TRBD1	TRBV7-9	.	TRBJ2-1	CASSLPIGDRVIF	TGTGCCAGCAGCTTACCGATAGGGGACAGGGTGATCTTC
.	TRBV18	.	TRBJ1-5	CASSRRWVVQPQHF	TGTGCCAGCTCCCGGCGGTGGGTCGTTCAGCCCCAGCATTTT
.	TRBV5-4	.	TRBJ1-1	CASSLDRGNTEAFF	TGTGCCAGCAGCTTGGATCGGGGAAACACTGAAGCTTTCTTT
.	TRBV9	.	TRBJ2-1	CASSVPGGIEQFF	TGTGCCAGCAGCGTACCTGGGGGGATTGAGCAGTTCTTC